This T cell receptor beta chain came from a study of blood T cell repertoires in COVID-19 (dated by TCRdb to 2020 to 2022). In terms of the full investigation: Collaborator samples came from the United States, Italy and Spain and covered acute and convalescent phases of COVID-19. The material from the prospective study consisted of cDNA or gDNA derived from T cells, B-cell-depleted T cells, or PBMCs. Deeply sampled blood TCRbeta repertoires from subjects exposed to, actively infected with, or recovered from COVID-19 were included in the dataset. The repertoires were made available in a free public database intended to serve as a resource for research on the immune response to SARS-CoV-2. The samples were drawn from the first 160 participants of the ongoing ImmuneRACE study and from over a thousand subjects provided by 6 global collaborators. Sample metadata almost always included a de-identified subject ID, COVID-19 status, age in years and sex. Where HLA class I and class II types were available, the types were taken from metadata supplied by the sample provider, not from assay-based typing. The paper as a whole reports these results and caveats: The amount of clinical and demographic metadata varied by source and participant and was provided uncurated.

The immunoSEQ Assay, a bias-controlled multiplex PCR, was used to amplify TCRbeta CDR3 regions from genomic DNA. The paper's data handling went like this. Within the assay, amplification of reference gene primers was used to estimate how many nucleated cells each sample contained. To quantify the absolute abundance of each unique TCRbeta CDR3 rearrangement, sequence reads were collapsed and filtered. For each sample, productive Simpson clonality was calculated as the square root of Simpson's diversity index over productive rearrangements. Sourced from immuneACCESS, this table was stored by TCRdb with only in-frame sequences that have V and J called. A share of the clones is absent; for the studies checked, an unresolved V gene accounts for under half, and the remainder has no known explanation. The V and J calls and clone size are taken from that table; D and trimming were inferred from the DNA. This sample gives about 170,000 clones in total; about four fifths of them show up just once. The ten largest account for less than 3% of the sample.

A distance of 9 bases separates the germline ends of V and J, which lose 6 bases and 1 base respectively. The CDR3 covers 13 residues, taking in both the cysteine and the phenylalanine. Just the 39-base CDR3 DNA is kept, in frame starting at base 1. Looking up the germline V gene yields CDR1 SGHTA and CDR2 FQGNSA. A word on this clone: Its antigen is not yet known. No much larger clone is present one base from it, and per-base qualities are unavailable.

The collaborating institutions used their own protocols to collect whole blood in K2EDTA tubes. For TCRbeta analysis, collaborators shipped samples in one of three forms: frozen whole blood, isolated PBMCs, or DNA extracted from either of those sample types. The sample taken for sequencing was peripheral blood. The source is a human donor with acute or convalescent COVID-19. The donor label of this sample is uncertain. The chain uses TRBV7-2 and TRBJ1-1; the D gene assignment is ambiguous. The nucleotide sequence reads TGTGCCAGCAGTCTGCCGAGGAACACTGAAGCTTTCTTT. Protein translation: CASSLPRNTEAFF.